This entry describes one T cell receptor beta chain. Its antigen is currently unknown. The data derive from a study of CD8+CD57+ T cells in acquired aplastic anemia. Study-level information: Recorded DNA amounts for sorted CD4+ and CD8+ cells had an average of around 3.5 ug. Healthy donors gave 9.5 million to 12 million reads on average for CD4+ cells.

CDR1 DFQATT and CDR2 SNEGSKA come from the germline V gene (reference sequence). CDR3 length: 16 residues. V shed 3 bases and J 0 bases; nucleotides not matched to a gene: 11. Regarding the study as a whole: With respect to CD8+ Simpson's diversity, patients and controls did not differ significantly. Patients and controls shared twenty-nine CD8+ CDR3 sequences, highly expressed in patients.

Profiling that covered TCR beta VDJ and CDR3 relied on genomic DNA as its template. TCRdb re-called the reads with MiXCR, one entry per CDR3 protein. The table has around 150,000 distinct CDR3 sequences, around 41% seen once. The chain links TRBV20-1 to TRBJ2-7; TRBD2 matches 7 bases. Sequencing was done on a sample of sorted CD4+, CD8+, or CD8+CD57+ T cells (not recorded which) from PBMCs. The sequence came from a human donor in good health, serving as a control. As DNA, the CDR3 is TGCAGTGCTAGCCCCTCGGGGGGTATGGGCTCCTACGAGCAGTACTTC. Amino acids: CSASPSGGMGSYEQYF.